This T cell receptor (beta chain) appears in the sequencing data of a study of spatial heterogeneity in lung cancer. The wider study: More than nine raw reads, on average, carried each unique TCR and UMI combination. Findings and caveats of the study: Expanded tumor TCRs that were ubiquitous appeared in blood more at resection than follow-up.

Described time point: blood at routine non-recurrence follow-up after resection. Sequencing was performed on whole RNA extracted from tumor and nontumor lung tissue, or from frozen PBMC, and the material was left unsorted. A unique molecular identifier was attached to every TCR cDNA molecule. TCRdb reanalysed the 5' RACE reads using MiXCR and keeps one entry per CDR3 protein. Among 20,000 to 30,000 distinct CDR3 sequences listed, almost 10% were seen once. CDR1 MRHNA and CDR2 SNTAGT come from the germline V gene. This CDR3 contains 14 residues. Trimming shortened V by 8 bases and J by 0 bases, and 13 bases separated the two germline ends. This clonotype appeared many times. Antigen: not known.

V usage is TRBV6-4 and J usage is TRBJ1-1, with D unresolved. Source: PBMCs, taken at follow-up. The clonotype originates from a male donor with early-stage non-small cell lung cancer. In DNA form, the CDR3 reads TGTGCCAGCGGGAAAGGCACACTGAACACTGAAGCTTTCTTT. Its translation is CASGKGTLNTEAFF.